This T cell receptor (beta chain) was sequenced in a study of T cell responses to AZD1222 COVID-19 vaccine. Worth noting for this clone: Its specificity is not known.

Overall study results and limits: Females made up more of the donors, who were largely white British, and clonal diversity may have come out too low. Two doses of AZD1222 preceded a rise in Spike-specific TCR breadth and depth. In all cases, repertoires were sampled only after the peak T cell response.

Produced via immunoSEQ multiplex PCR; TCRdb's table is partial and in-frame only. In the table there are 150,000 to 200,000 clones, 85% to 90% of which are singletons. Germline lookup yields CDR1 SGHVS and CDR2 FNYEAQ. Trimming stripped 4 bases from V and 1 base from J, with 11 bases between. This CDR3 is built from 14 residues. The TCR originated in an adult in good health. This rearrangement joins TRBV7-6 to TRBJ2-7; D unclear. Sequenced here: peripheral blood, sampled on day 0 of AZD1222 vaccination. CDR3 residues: CASSSLAESYEQYF. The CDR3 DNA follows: TGTGCCAGCAGCTCCCTCGCCGAGTCCTACGAGCAGTACTTC.